This T cell receptor (delta chain) comes out of a study of DNA immune sequencing with unique molecular identifiers (dated by TCRdb to 2020 to 2021). Background on the whole study: Immunomagnetic cell separation was used to enrich gammadelta T cells from buffy coats, and the genomic DNA of the enriched gammadelta T cells was sequenced. Fluorescence-activated cell sorting was used to enrich gammadelta T cells from the PBMC of over 9 healthy individuals. All donors were healthy individuals, and roughly eleven of the donors were profiled using sorted gammadelta T cells from peripheral blood. The study developed and validated an ultrasensitive DNA-based TRD repertoire sequencing method using PCR-introduced unique molecular identifiers. Validation of the sequencing method was done both on synthetic reference molecules and on blood samples taken from healthy individuals. In the comparison of enriched versus non-enriched samples, 90 to 100 ng of enriched gammadelta T-cell DNA and roughly 1 ug of non-enriched PBMC DNA were sequenced. The investigation overall reported the following: The primer-based approach cannot detect novel TRD sequences that are not targeted by the primers. Healthy donors differed in TRD repertoire diversity, and several donors were highly oligoclonal, meaning the top 5 clonotypes made up more than half of productive molecules. Among clonotypes from healthy donors, the most common TRD rearrangement was TRDV2 paired with TRDJ1.

This clone occurred a few times. Its recognized antigen is unknown. The input lacks base qualities; no much larger clone sits a single base away. V and J lose 4 bases and 5 bases, and a span of 26 bases separates them. From cysteine to phenylalanine, the CDR3 is 18 amino acids long. Only the CDR3 DNA is retained, 54 bases long and in frame from the first base. The germline V gene specifies TSWWSYY as CDR1 and QGS as CDR2. Library creation used multiplex PCR. A 32-plex assay with primers for all 8 TRDV and 4 TRDJ genes covering the CDR3 was used to amplify genomic DNA. A 12-nucleotide UMI was added during about 3 barcoding PCR cycles, followed by a second PCR with Illumina adapter primers. Libraries were purified with AMPure XP beads and quality-checked on a Fragment Analyzer with the HS NGS Fragment kit. Sequencing was run on an Illumina MiniSeq mid-output kit with approximately 21% PhiX and 150 cycles of paired-end reads. The authors processed their data as follows. MIGEC version 1.2.9 was used to process the reads, grouping the reads by UMI and building error-corrected consensus sequences. For post-processing, modified scripts from VDJtools version 1.2.1 were used together with the tcR R package. TCRdb reanalyzed the public reads with the CATT caller, and identical DNA sequences were merged afterwards. The V and J calls shown here were made by TCRdb, not taken from the authors' results. The sample records some 5,000 delta-chain clones, roughly 12% of which are singletons. The ten largest account for around 53% of the sample.

The receptor was derived from a human donor in good health. Sample: gamma-delta T cells enriched from blood buffy coat, or unenriched PBMCs (not recorded which). Recombination linked TRDV1 to TRDJ1; TRDD3 is a possible D gene, resting on 6 matching bases. Read as DNA, the sequence is TGTGCTCTTGGGGGAAGCCTTCTACCGTACTGGGAGCTGGATAAACTCATCTTT. The encoded protein is CALGGSLLPYWELDKLIF.